This TCR beta chain is from a study of cytomegalovirus exposure and HLA in healthy donors (dated by TCRdb to the late 2010s). Regarding the research as a whole: In an earlier analysis of roughly 500 of the donors, approximately 260 Gb of sequence data and 100 million or so unique TCR beta sequences from about 190 million T cells were reported. About 330 gigabases of sequencing data and approximately 92 million unique TCR sequences made up an early release that covered several hundred HLA-typed donors. Of the roughly 400 genotyped donors, 70% to 90% were placed in the genetic ancestry cluster associated with self-reported Caucasian donors. The study was designed to test whether signatures of past pathogen exposure could be identified by cataloging public T cell receptors. The T cell repertoires of some 700 subjects were profiled by immunosequencing and related to cytomegalovirus serostatus. Along with the approximately 650-subject first cohort, a separate validation cohort of over 90 different subjects was used. To predict cytomegalovirus infection status, the study combined high-throughput TCR immunosequencing, statistical association of individual TCRs with disease status, and machine learning. In a later analysis, previously published TCR beta repertoires from about 670 donors were re-analyzed and high-resolution HLA genotyping was added so that TCR occurrence patterns could be studied. In the later analysis, no new phenotypic data were used to find candidate immune exposures; instead, reliance was placed on TCR beta sequences and their occurrence across donors. To decide whether each TCR beta V gene segment behaved as functional or pseudogenic, an earlier analysis of some 570 of the donors relied on high-throughput TCR beta sequencing. Donor age, sex, ethnicity and CMV serostatus were compiled together with the repertoire data. A later genetic analysis took genome-wide SNP genotypes for about 55% of the 666 donors and used that subset as a discovery cohort. Every discovery cohort repertoire had been produced on one sequencing platform. HLA typing covered class I and class II loci at four-digit resolution. The number of donors typed differed by locus, with roughly 629-640 for A, B, C, DRB1 and DQB1, around 500 for DQA1, 600 to 610 for DPA1, and 472 for DPB1. About five DR-DQ haplotypes were treated as single units for association and clustering because of strong linkage in the cohort. Among roughly 400 genotyped donors of the cohort, an average of around 250,000 unique TCR beta nucleotide sequences was sequenced per donor, of which 15% to 20% were non-productive.

This clone was counted between two and nine times. The specificity of this receptor is unknown. No much larger clonotype is one base removed from it; base qualities were not supplied. The paper as a whole reports these results and caveats: The sequencing pipeline was judged likely to have produced a cluster of highly shared sequence variants as a technical artifact. The only immune exposure information available for the cohort was CMV serostatus. HLA typing was unavailable for some donors at each locus, so association tests used only the typed subset. A later analysis associated 16,951 TCR beta sequences with specific HLA alleles at a false discovery rate of 0.05. A further reported finding was that TCR beta sequences accurately predicted the HLA-A and HLA-B alleles for most subjects in the first cohort. In a later genetic analysis, a missense DCLRE1C variant was associated with V-gene and J-gene trimming of TCR beta chains, and the association was replicated in an independent cohort. In a later analysis, several top co-occurrence clusters were reported to appear linked to parvovirus B19, influenza, CMV and Epstein-Barr virus. The cohort was sequenced for TCR beta chains only, and without alpha or paired-chain data the features that could be detected were limited. The 87-base-pair reads could not distinguish some IMGT-functional V segments, including TRBV6-2 and TRBV6-3, so those segments were excluded. In vitro tests confirmed that a few of the cytomegalovirus-associated TCR beta chains recognize cytomegalovirus antigens. Most CMV-associated TCR beta chains appeared to be HLA-restricted in a later analysis, and the HLA associations seemed to be driven largely by CMV exposure. Because counts were too low, more than 15 rarely observed V segments, including chromosome 9 orphons, were left out of the earlier analysis of approximately 500 of the donors. The authors suggested that the approach could potentially be generalized to other disease states and immunological phenotypes. Across donors, most TCR sequences were observed very rarely, whereas some public TCRs were present in many individuals. A later genetic analysis reported fewer N-insertions in productive TCRs among donors in an Asian-associated ancestry cluster than the approximately 700-donor mean. In a later analysis, the rate of TCR association differed among HLA loci, with DRB1 alleles having the most associated TCRs and HLA-C alleles having the fewest. A total of 150 to 200 TCR beta chains were listed by the study as associated with cytomegalovirus. Assigning TCR associations to individual alleles was difficult when HLA alleles, especially DR and DQ, strongly co-occurred. In a later analysis, HLA-associated TCR beta chains showed more clonal expansion and lower generation probabilities than non-associated chains that were equally common. In an earlier analysis of roughly 500 of the donors, most TCR beta V segments appeared in productive rearrangements about 87% or about 30% of the time, broadly matching IMGT annotations. The presence/absence analyses assumed that sequencing depth was roughly uniform across donors, and that assumption may not be true. In both the original and validation cohorts, the classifier was reported to diagnose cytomegalovirus status with high specificity and sensitivity. Correlated functional status among segregating V segments might reflect linkage disequilibrium, but an unknown experimental factor could not be ruled out.

The cohort consisted of 600 to 700 healthy bone marrow donors. All cohort members were sampled while nominally healthy, although unrecorded immune exposures were likely present. The donor tested CMV seronegative, placing the donor among the 350 or so seronegative members of the cohort. A peripheral blood sample was provided by each donor, and peripheral blood mononuclear cells were used for TCR beta sequencing. Genomic DNA was extracted from the blood cell samples with the Qiagen DNeasy Blood Extraction Kit. The cysteine opens and the phenylalanine closes a CDR3 of 13 amino acids. The entry retains the CDR3 DNA only, 39 bases that are in frame from base 1. Trimming removed 5 bases from V and 6 bases from J; the gene matches leave 3 bases unexplained. CDR1 and CDR2 are read off the germline V gene (reference sequence) as SEHNR and FQNEAQ. The library was generated by the immunoSEQ multiplex PCR assay. For the multiplex PCR, a mixture combining 60 forward primers for TCR Vbeta segments and 13 reverse primers for TCR Jbeta segments was used. A multiplex PCR assay on genomic DNA amplified the CDR3 region of rearranged TCR beta genes. Amplified TCR beta libraries were sequenced as 87-base-pair reads on the Illumina HiSeq System. Per the original workflow: In a later analysis, tens of millions of unique TCR beta chains were counted across the roughly 700 repertoires, and approximately 9.9 million of these chains were shared by at least two donors. Raw reads were error-corrected and collapsed into unique sequences with a nearest-neighbor algorithm that merged closely related sequences to remove PCR and sequencing errors. CDR3 sequences were aligned to IMGT reference sequences to assign V, D and J gene segments. For a sequence to be retained, a match of at least six nucleotides was required to both a V gene segment and a J gene segment. Rearrangements were classified as productive when the CDR3 lacked stop codons and remained in frame with V and J, and all other rearrangements were classified as non-productive. CDR3 was defined by IMGT convention, running from the second conserved V-encoded cysteine to the conserved J-encoded phenylalanine. Sequences without an unambiguous match to a single V gene segment were excluded from the earlier analysis of approximately 600 of the donors. An earlier analysis of fewer than 650 of the donors classified V segments as functional when productive rearrangements were above 56.7% and as segregating when the standard deviation between donors was above 5%. A statistical classification framework was developed to diagnose cytomegalovirus status using the catalog of TCR beta chain sequences. V and J gene assignment, in a later analysis, came from comparing TCR nucleotide sequences with IMGT/GENE-DB human TR gene sequences. In a later analysis, CDR3 sequences and most-parsimonious VDJ recombination scenarios were assigned using the TCRdist pipeline. In a later analysis, every TCR beta chain was defined by the combination of its CDR3 amino acid sequence and its V-gene family, and reads without a unique V-gene family were dropped. In a later analysis, nearly 600 highly shared, low-generation-probability nucleotide sequences were removed to address suspected cross-contamination and a sequencing artifact. For each public chain, a later analysis derived a clonal expansion index from normalized ranks of inferred template counts within each repertoire. In a later analysis, generation probabilities were computed using a VDJ recombination model fitted to out-of-frame rearrangements, and the results were checked against IGoR. In a later analysis, TCR-TCR, TCR-HLA and TCR-CMV co-occurrence was scored with hypergeometric tests, and a repertoire-size bias correction was applied to TCR pairs. To estimate false discovery rates, a later analysis permuted the HLA or CMV assignments 20 times. A later analysis grouped co-occurring TCRs with DBSCAN, adding TCRdist sequence similarity when clustering within HLA-allele-positive subsets. Repertoires with fewer than 30,000 or more than 120,000 public chains were left out of co-occurrence clustering, as were several repertoires with anomalous nucleotide sharing. The source is immuneACCESS, and TCRdb retained only in-frame sequences with V and J called. Part of the clones is not carried over; for the studies checked, unresolved V genes explain less than half of this, and the remainder is unexplained. V and J calls plus clone size are reproduced from that table; the DNA served to infer D and trimming. The sample has 150,000 to 200,000 clones on record, almost 85% of them singletons. The leading ten clones occupy about 0.25% of the sample.

The sequence is built from TRBV7-9 and TRBJ1-1; 10 nucleotides in the junction match TRBD1. Sequencing was done on a sample of PBMCs. The sequence was obtained from a boy younger than 18 in good health and CMV-seronegative. The nucleotide sequence is given as TGTGCCAGCAGCCTTGGGACAGGGGCTGAAGCTTTCTTT. Translated, this is CASSLGTGAEAFF.